The rows below give T cell receptor beta chains drawn from one sample of a study of STAT5B mutations in CD4+ large granular lymphocyte leukemia. Generated by immunoSEQ multiplex PCR, the TCRdb table keeps only in-frame clones and is missing some. The data show around 32,000 clones, 78% seen once. The sequencing sample was made of CD4+ T cells from blood buffy coats. The receptor source for this set is a human donor in good health. Each CDR3 is given with its conserved first and last residue. D genes are given only for firm matches. A row's size may be missing; if present it is once, few, many or a size class.

j_gene: TRBJ2-3; v_gene: TRBV28; len: 13; d_gene: -; abundance: -; CDR3aa: CASYDFLTDTQYF; CDR3nt: TGTGCCAGTTACGACTTTCTCACAGATACGCAGTATTTT
j_gene: TRBJ2-3; v_gene: TRBV19; len: 16; d_gene: TRBD1; abundance: -; CDR3aa: CASSIGTGVPHHTQYF; CDR3nt: TGTGCCAGTAGTATTGGGACAGGGGTGCCCCACCATACGCAGTATTTT
j_gene: TRBJ1-3; v_gene: TRBV7-9; len: 17; d_gene: -; abundance: -; CDR3aa: CASSSPTRMNSGNTIYF; CDR3nt: TGTGCCAGCAGCTCCCCTACACGGATGAACTCTGGAAACACCATATATTTT
j_gene: TRBJ2-7; v_gene: TRBV18; len: 13; d_gene: -; abundance: -; CDR3aa: CASSVFGTSEQYF; CDR3nt: TGTGCCAGCTCAGTGTTTGGGACATCCGAGCAGTACTTC
j_gene: TRBJ1-1; v_gene: TRBV27; len: 13; d_gene: -; abundance: -; CDR3aa: CASSFKGETEAFF; CDR3nt: TGTGCCAGCAGTTTTAAGGGGGAGACTGAAGCTTTCTTT
j_gene: TRBJ1-2; v_gene: TRBV19; len: 15; d_gene: TRBD1; abundance: few; CDR3aa: CASSSGQGAPYGYTF; CDR3nt: TGTGCCAGTAGTTCCGGACAGGGGGCACCCTATGGCTACACCTTC
j_gene: TRBJ2-1; v_gene: TRBV6-1; len: 14; d_gene: TRBD2; abundance: -; CDR3aa: CASSESSGNNEQFF; CDR3nt: TGTGCCAGCAGTGAGTCTAGCGGAAACAATGAGCAGTTCTTC
j_gene: TRBJ1-2; v_gene: TRBV10-3; len: 12; d_gene: -; abundance: -; CDR3aa: CAISGDNYGYTF; CDR3nt: TGTGCCATCAGTGGAGACAACTATGGCTACACCTTC
j_gene: TRBJ1-3; v_gene: TRBV6-5; len: 14; d_gene: -; abundance: -; CDR3aa: CASSWDGAGNTIYF; CDR3nt: TGTGCCAGCAGTTGGGACGGAGCTGGAAACACCATATATTTT
j_gene: TRBJ2-3; v_gene: TRBV12-2; len: 13; d_gene: -; abundance: -; CDR3aa: CASRLASGDTQYF; CDR3nt: TGTGCAAGTCGCTTAGCCAGCGGGGATACGCAGTATTTT
j_gene: TRBJ2-2; v_gene: TRBV4-1; len: 19; d_gene: TRBD2; abundance: -; CDR3aa: CASSQDPGERGGWTGELFF; CDR3nt: TGCGCCAGCAGCCAAGATCCAGGGGAGCGGGGGGGCTGGACCGGGGAGCTGTTTTTT
j_gene: TRBJ2-5; v_gene: TRBV6-5; len: 13; d_gene: -; abundance: -; CDR3aa: CASSSGSEETQYF; CDR3nt: TGTGCCAGCAGTTCCGGGTCCGAAGAGACCCAGTACTTC
j_gene: TRBJ2-2; v_gene: TRBV29-1; len: 16; d_gene: -; abundance: -; CDR3aa: CSVAAPRYRNTGELFF; CDR3nt: TGCAGCGTTGCGGCCCCAAGGTACCGGAACACCGGGGAGCTGTTTTTT
j_gene: TRBJ2-3; v_gene: TRBV5-6; len: 15; d_gene: TRBD2; abundance: once; CDR3aa: CASSSQTSGTDTQYF; CDR3nt: TGTGCCAGCAGCTCTCAGACTAGCGGGACAGATACGCAGTATTTT
j_gene: TRBJ1-2; v_gene: TRBV15; len: 13; d_gene: TRBD1; abundance: -; CDR3aa: CATSRDRNYGYTF; CDR3nt: TGTGCCACCAGCAGGGACAGGAACTATGGCTACACCTTC
j_gene: TRBJ1-6; v_gene: TRBV7-8; len: 16; d_gene: -; abundance: -; CDR3aa: CASSLSGKVSDSPLHF; CDR3nt: TGTGCCAGCAGCTTATCCGGGAAAGTCTCGGATTCACCCCTCCACTTT
j_gene: TRBJ2-4; v_gene: TRBV30; len: 19; d_gene: TRBD2; abundance: -; CDR3aa: CAWSVTGLAGAVAKNIQYF; CDR3nt: TGTGCCTGGAGCGTAACGGGACTAGCGGGAGCGGTGGCCAAAAACATTCAGTACTTC
j_gene: TRBJ2-3; v_gene: TRBV29-1; len: 11; d_gene: -; abundance: -; CDR3aa: CSCNHLDTQYF; CDR3nt: TGCAGCTGTAATCACTTGGATACGCAGTATTTT
j_gene: TRBJ1-2; v_gene: TRBV10-3; len: 15; d_gene: -; abundance: -; CDR3aa: CAISSGQSQNYGYTF; CDR3nt: TGTGCCATCAGTTCTGGACAGAGCCAAAACTATGGCTACACCTTC
j_gene: TRBJ2-5; v_gene: TRBV5-4; len: 14; d_gene: -; abundance: -; CDR3aa: CASSRQDTQETQYF; CDR3nt: TGTGCCAGCAGCAGACAGGACACCCAAGAGACCCAGTACTTC
j_gene: TRBJ2-1; v_gene: TRBV29-1; len: 12; d_gene: -; abundance: -; CDR3aa: CSVGSGYNEQFF; CDR3nt: TGCAGCGTTGGATCCGGATACAATGAGCAGTTCTTC
j_gene: TRBJ2-3; v_gene: TRBV18; len: 14; d_gene: -; abundance: -; CDR3aa: CASSPTPSTDTQYF; CDR3nt: TGTGCCAGCTCACCAACACCTAGCACAGATACGCAGTATTTT
j_gene: TRBJ1-2; v_gene: TRBV25-1; len: 14; d_gene: TRBD1; abundance: -; CDR3aa: CASSGGGQGNGYTF; CDR3nt: TGTGCCAGCAGTGGGGGGGGACAGGGAAATGGCTACACCTTC
j_gene: TRBJ1-6; v_gene: TRBV7-2; len: 15; d_gene: -; abundance: -; CDR3aa: CASSRDETTNSPLHF; CDR3nt: TGTGCCAGCAGCCGCGACGAGACGACCAATTCACCCCTCCACTTT
j_gene: TRBJ1-5; v_gene: TRBV7-9; len: 15; d_gene: -; abundance: -; CDR3aa: CASSPGQYSNQPQHF; CDR3nt: TGTGCCAGCAGCCCAGGACAGTATAGCAATCAGCCCCAGCATTTT
j_gene: TRBJ2-3; v_gene: TRBV19; len: 16; d_gene: TRBD2; abundance: -; CDR3aa: CASSMETSGITDTQYF; CDR3nt: TGTGCCAGTAGTATGGAGACTAGCGGGATCACAGATACGCAGTATTTT
j_gene: TRBJ2-7; v_gene: TRBV11-2; len: 15; d_gene: TRBD2; abundance: -; CDR3aa: CASSPQRGGPYEQYF; CDR3nt: TGTGCCAGCAGCCCCCAGCGGGGGGGCCCCTACGAGCAGTACTTC
j_gene: TRBJ1-1; v_gene: TRBV29-1; len: 15; d_gene: -; abundance: -; CDR3aa: CSVLGDVFMNTEAFF; CDR3nt: TGCAGCGTTCTCGGGGACGTTTTCATGAACACTGAAGCTTTCTTT
j_gene: TRBJ1-4; v_gene: TRBV7-9; len: 13; d_gene: TRBD1; abundance: few; CDR3aa: CASSRGQGEKLFF; CDR3nt: TGTGCCAGCAGCAGGGGACAGGGTGAAAAACTGTTTTTT
j_gene: TRBJ2-1; v_gene: TRBV10-3; len: 14; d_gene: TRBD1; abundance: once; CDR3aa: CATTQGAGYNEQFF; CDR3nt: TGTGCCACTACGCAGGGGGCGGGGTACAATGAGCAGTTCTTC
j_gene: TRBJ2-1; v_gene: TRBV7-2; len: 16; d_gene: TRBD1; abundance: -; CDR3aa: CASSTAGTGNYNEQFF; CDR3nt: TGTGCCAGCAGCACCGCCGGGACAGGGAATTACAATGAGCAGTTCTTC
j_gene: TRBJ2-7; v_gene: TRBV4-1; len: 15; d_gene: -; abundance: -; CDR3aa: CASSQESRLAYEQYF; CDR3nt: TGCGCCAGCAGCCAAGAGTCTCGGTTAGCCTACGAGCAGTACTTC
j_gene: TRBJ1-4; v_gene: TRBV19; len: 12; d_gene: -; abundance: -; CDR3aa: CASSIANEKLFF; CDR3nt: TGTGCCAGTAGTATAGCCAATGAAAAACTGTTTTTT
j_gene: TRBJ2-5; v_gene: TRBV5-6; len: 17; d_gene: -; abundance: -; CDR3aa: CASSLLWRQVGLETQYF; CDR3nt: TGTGCCAGCAGCTTGTTGTGGCGGCAGGTGGGTTTGGAGACCCAGTACTTC
j_gene: TRBJ2-2; v_gene: TRBV4-2; len: 18; d_gene: -; abundance: -; CDR3aa: CASSQDLPRYGDTGELFF; CDR3nt: TGTGCCAGCAGCCAAGACCTGCCCCGGTATGGTGACACCGGGGAGCTGTTTTTT
j_gene: TRBJ1-2; v_gene: TRBV19; len: 14; d_gene: -; abundance: -; CDR3aa: CASSIAGTSYGYTF; CDR3nt: TGTGCCAGTAGTATAGCCGGGACGTCCTATGGCTACACCTTC
j_gene: TRBJ2-7; v_gene: TRBV7-2; len: 15; d_gene: -; abundance: -; CDR3aa: CASSSWAGLWDEQYF; CDR3nt: TGTGCCAGCAGCTCCTGGGCAGGGCTTTGGGACGAGCAGTACTTC
j_gene: TRBJ1-4; v_gene: TRBV2; len: 11; d_gene: -; abundance: once; CDR3aa: CASFFEGRLFF; CDR3nt: TGTGCCAGCTTTTTCGAGGGGCGACTGTTTTTT
j_gene: TRBJ2-1; v_gene: TRBV19; len: 14; d_gene: TRBD2; abundance: -; CDR3aa: CASSTSGSRREQFF; CDR3nt: TGTGCCAGTAGTACTAGCGGGAGCCGTCGGGAGCAGTTCTTC
j_gene: TRBJ2-7; v_gene: TRBV11-2; len: 12; d_gene: -; abundance: -; CDR3aa: CASSSTPYEQYF; CDR3nt: TGTGCCAGCAGTTCTACGCCCTACGAGCAGTACTTC
j_gene: TRBJ2-7; v_gene: TRBV6-1; len: 12; d_gene: TRBD1; abundance: -; CDR3aa: CASKHRGYEQYF; CDR3nt: TGTGCCAGCAAGCACAGGGGATACGAGCAGTACTTC
j_gene: TRBJ2-5; v_gene: TRBV18; len: 12; d_gene: -; abundance: -; CDR3aa: CASSGAQETQYF; CDR3nt: TGTGCCAGTTCCGGGGCCCAAGAGACCCAGTACTTC
j_gene: TRBJ2-7; v_gene: TRBV6-5; len: 14; d_gene: TRBD1; abundance: -; CDR3aa: CASSSSGQGLEQYF; CDR3nt: TGTGCCAGCAGTTCCTCGGGACAGGGGCTCGAGCAGTACTTC